These 29 T cell receptor beta chains originate from one sample sequenced in a study of monozygotic twins with inflammatory bowel disease. TCRdb reprocessed the 5' RACE reads and reports one entry per CDR3 protein, with no DNA. The table lists 150,000 to 200,000 distinct CDR3 sequences. Sample: blood. These receptor sequences come from a human donor with ulcerative colitis or Crohn's disease, or a healthy co-twin of an affected twin (not recorded which).

The chain carries TRBV19 and TRBJ2-3; TCRdb proposes TRBD1, but this gene call is untestable without DNA. CDR3 length: 15 residues. Germline loops: CDR1 LNHDA, CDR2 SQIVND (reference sequence). The CDR3 sequence is CASMDETGDTDTQYF.

This rearrangement joins TRBV24-1 to TRBJ2-7; absent DNA, TCRdb's TRBD1 call cannot be checked. CDR1 KGHDR and CDR2 SFDVKD come from the germline V gene. The CDR3 runs to 14 residues. CDR3 sequence: CATSNGGASYEQYF.

This CDR3 reads CASSFGDTDTQYF. V and J are TRBV12-3 or TRBV12-4 and TRBJ2-3. This CDR3 has 13 amino acids.

The chain joins TRBV5-1 to TRBJ1-5; TCRdb designates TRBD1, a call that cannot be tested without DNA. Germline CDR1 and CDR2: SGHRS and YFSETQ. This CDR3 comprises 15 residues. CDR3 sequence: CASSRTGGSNQPQHF. The full variable domain, its missing parts supplied by reference TRBV5-1 and TRBJ1-5, is KAGVTQTPRYLIKTRGQQVTLSCSPISGHRSVSWYQQTPGQGLQFLFEYFSETQRNKGNFPGRFSGRQFSNSRSEMNVSTLELGDSALYLCASSRTGGSNQPQHFGDGTRLSIL.

The V call is TRBV29-1, the J call TRBJ2-3; the TCRdb D gene call, TRBD1, has no DNA to confirm it. Germline V lookup: CDR1 SQVTM, CDR2 ANQGSEA. The CDR3 runs 17 residues. The CDR3: CSVERGGAGSATDTQYF.

The V call is TRBV27, the J call TRBJ1-2; TCRdb calls TRBD1, which cannot be checked without DNA. Per germline, CDR1 MNHEY and CDR2 SMNVEV (reference sequence). The CDR3 consists of 16 residues. CDR3 protein: CASSPEDRASLYGYTF.

The rearrangement links TRBV27 to TRBJ2-7; the TCRdb call, TRBD1, lacks DNA for checking. The length of the CDR3 is 16 residues. CDR1 is MNHEY, CDR2 SMNVEV, per germline (reference sequence). CDR3 sequence reads: CASSLRTGRGNYEQYF.

The chain combines TRBV20-1 with TRBJ1-1. Germline CDR1 is DFQATT and CDR2 is SNEGSKA (reference sequence). CDR3 length equals 12 residues. The CDR3 is CSASKPNTEAFF.

The J gene is TRBJ1-2, the V gene TRBV6-2 or TRBV6-3. CDR1 is MNHEY and CDR2 is SVGEGT in the germline V gene. The CDR3 has 14 residues. This CDR3 reads CASSYSMDSYGYTF.

The rearrangement links TRBV10-2 to TRBJ2-3; TCRdb designates TRBD2, a call that cannot be tested without DNA. The germline gives CDR1 WSHSY, CDR2 SAAADI. This CDR3 contains 13 residues. Here the CDR3 reads CASRDSGTDTQYF.

This rearrangement joins TRBV7-2 to TRBJ2-5. CDR3 length: 13 residues. Germline V CDR1 and CDR2: SGHTA, FQGNSA. CDR3 in amino acids: CASSSVLWETQYF.

The chain employs TRBV20-1 and TRBJ1-5; with no DNA, the TCRdb D assignment of TRBD1 cannot be verified. Germline values: CDR1 DFQATT, CDR2 SNEGSKA (reference sequence). The CDR3 is 15 residues long. The CDR3 is CSAIHTGRSTQPQHF.

The rearrangement links TRBV4-2 to TRBJ1-1; TCRdb's assignment of TRBD1 cannot be checked, as there is no DNA. The CDR3 totals 18 residues. Germline V lookup: CDR1 LGHNA, CDR2 YNFKEQ. CDR3 sequence reads: CASSQESPGFGQGTEAFF.

The chain recombines TRBV28 with TRBJ1-1. Per germline, CDR1 MDHEN and CDR2 SYDVKM. CDR3 size: 14 residues. The CDR3 protein is CASSPGGWNTEAFF.

This chain connects TRBV20-1 to TRBJ2-3; TCRdb designates TRBD1, a call that cannot be tested without DNA. Germline V gene lookup returns CDR1 DFQATT and CDR2 SNEGSKA (reference sequence). CDR3 size: 14 residues. CDR3 sequence reads: CSARPGQPSGTQYF.

The chain has TRBV7-2 and TRBJ1-5. CDR1 is SGHTA, CDR2 FQGNSA, per germline. This CDR3 contains 15 residues. The CDR3 protein is CASSLDGWSKGPQHF.

The J gene is TRBJ2-7, the V gene TRBV6-5. The V gene's germline CDR1 is MNHEY and CDR2 SVGAGI. The CDR3 has 13 residues. The CDR3 sequence is CASRGSSSYEQYF.

The rearrangement links TRBV7-2 to TRBJ2-7; TCRdb's assignment of TRBD2 cannot be checked, as there is no DNA. The CDR3 sequence is 16 residues long. From germline, CDR1 is SGHTA and CDR2 FQGNSA. CDR3 protein: CASSLVVTSGRNEQYF.

The rearrangement uses TRBV28 and TRBJ1-2; there is no DNA to check the TCRdb D call of TRBD1. The CDR3 spans 13 residues. Germline CDR1 and CDR2: MDHEN and SYDVKM. The CDR3 is CASRLRVNYGYTF.

The CDR3 here is CAISGRDRGIRDAEAFF. The chain links TRBV10-3 to TRBJ1-1; TCRdb picks TRBD1, but there is no DNA to check that call. Germline loops: CDR1 ENHRY, CDR2 SYGVKD. This CDR3 region has 17 residues.

V usage is TRBV20-1 and J usage is TRBJ1-5; TCRdb's D call of TRBD1 is untestable without DNA. Germline loops: CDR1 DFQATT, CDR2 SNEGSKA (reference sequence). The CDR3 has 16 amino acids. This chain's CDR3 is CSARGPQGAGNQPQHF.

The chain joins TRBV7-2 to TRBJ2-2; TCRdb calls TRBD1, which cannot be checked without DNA. CDR3 length: 17 amino acids. Germline CDR1 is SGHTA and CDR2 is FQGNSA. CDR3 residues: CASSFNRDRALAGELFF.

The V and J genes are TRBV30 and TRBJ2-5. Germline CDR1 is GTSNPN and CDR2 is SVGIG (reference sequence). The CDR3 loop spans 14 amino acids. The CDR3 loop reads CAWSVRFGRETQYF.

This rearrangement joins TRBV20-1 to TRBJ2-3; TCRdb picks TRBD2, but there is no DNA to check that call. The CDR3 is made up of 15 amino acids. The V gene's germline CDR1 is DFQATT and CDR2 SNEGSKA (reference sequence). CDR3 sequence: CSARPSGGRADTQYF.

The J gene is TRBJ1-5, the V gene TRBV20-1; without DNA, the TCRdb call of TRBD1 cannot be checked. The CDR3 is 14 residues long. Germline values: CDR1 DFQATT, CDR2 SNEGSKA (reference sequence). The CDR3 reads CSARGGRPNQPQHF.

The V call is TRBV10-2, the J call TRBJ1-6. This CDR3 region has 12 residues. Germline CDR1 and CDR2: WSHSY and SAAADI. This CDR3 reads CASSEGDSPLHF.

The chain employs TRBV29-1 and TRBJ2-7; absent DNA, TCRdb's TRBD1 call cannot be checked. The CDR3 consists of 14 residues. Germline V CDR1 and CDR2: SQVTM, ANQGSEA. The CDR3 region is CSVLGQGKLYEQYF.

V and J are TRBV2 and TRBJ2-5; the TCRdb call, TRBD2, lacks DNA for checking. The CDR3 has 15 amino acids. Germline V gene sequence: CDR1 SNHLY, CDR2 FYNNEI. The CDR3 loop is CASRLSGGLGQTQYF.

This chain connects TRBV7-2 to TRBJ1-2; TCRdb calls TRBD1, which cannot be checked without DNA. Per the germline V gene, CDR1 is SGHTA and CDR2 is FQGNSA. The CDR3 is 15 residues long. This chain's CDR3 is CASSPYRESNYGYTF.